What follows are 22 T cell receptor beta chains derived from one specimen sequenced in a study of T cell responses to AZD1222 COVID-19 vaccine. Only in-frame clones appear in the TCRdb table, and some are missing; sequencing was by immunoSEQ multiplex PCR. The profile shows some 110,000 clones, roughly 91% of them singletons. The sequencing here drew on peripheral blood, taken on day 0 of AZD1222 vaccination. The receptors stem from an adult in good health.

This clone occurred a few times. The chain recombines TRBV14 with TRBJ2-2; 7 nucleotides line up with TRBD1. The CDR3 extends over 16 amino acids. V shed 1 base and J 1 base; nucleotides not matched to a gene: 3. The germline gives CDR1 SGHDN, CDR2 FVKESK. This chain's CDR3 is CASSQVGTENTGELFF. The CDR3, as DNA: TGTGCCAGCAGCCAAGTGGGGACAGAGAACACCGGGGAGCTGTTTTTT.

The chain joins TRBV7-3 to TRBJ2-3, with TRBD2 identical over 10 bases. Trimming at V came to 2 bases and at J to 1 base, leaving 0 bases not matched to a gene. This CDR3 spans 15 amino acids. From germline, CDR1 is SGHTA and CDR2 FQGTGA. The CDR3 sequence is CASSLLAGGTDTQYF. The CDR3 coding sequence is TGTGCCAGCAGCTTACTAGCGGGAGGCACAGATACGCAGTATTTT.

The chain couples TRBV11-1 to TRBJ2-1; 7 bases are shared with TRBD1. The CDR3 totals 14 residues. Germline V gives CDR1 SGHAT, CDR2 FQDESV (reference sequence). V lost 5 bases, J lost 7 bases, and 8 bases stayed unmatched. The CDR3 DNA is TGTGCCAGCAGCCCCCAGACAGGGTCAAATGAGCAGTTCTTC. This codes for CASSPQTGSNEQFF.

This clone came up once. The chain links TRBV2 to TRBJ2-7; 7 positions match TRBD2. The CDR3 loop spans 14 amino acids. Germline V gene data show CDR1 as SNHLY and CDR2 as FYNNEI. Trimming removed 3 bases from V and 3 bases from J; junction bases left unmatched: 5. The CDR3 protein is CASSDGGSVYEQYF. Here the CDR3 DNA reads TGTGCCAGCAGTGACGGCGGGAGTGTCTACGAGCAGTACTTC.

V usage is TRBV6-5 and J usage is TRBJ2-7; D remains ambiguous. V lost 2 bases, J lost 4 bases, and 12 bases lay in between. Germline V CDR1 and CDR2: MNHEY, SVGAGI. The CDR3 contains 14 residues. The CDR3 coding sequence is TGTGCCAGCAGTTACAGGGTTGAAGGATACGAGCAGTACTTC. This translates into CASSYRVEGYEQYF.

The genes are TRBV30 and TRBJ1-6; D possibly corresponds to TRBD1 (5 bases). Germline V gene lookup returns CDR1 GTSNPN and CDR2 SVGIG (reference sequence). CDR3 length: 14 amino acids. The V gene lost 2 bases and the J gene lost 7 bases, with 12 bases spanning the gap. CDR3 sequence reads: CAWSLGQGNSPLHF. CDR3 DNA: TGTGCCTGGAGTCTAGGGCAGGGAAATTCACCCCTCCACTTT.

The chain joins TRBV5-1 to TRBJ1-4; the match to TRBD1 covers 8 bases. J lost 6 bases, V lost 2 bases, and 9 bases had no gene match. Germline CDR1 reads SGHRS; CDR2 reads YFSETQ. CDR3 length: 16 amino acids. The CDR3 here is CASSFVLGQGDEKLFF. CDR3 DNA sequence: TGCGCCAGCAGCTTCGTTCTCGGACAGGGAGATGAAAAACTGTTTTTT.

This chain connects TRBV19 to TRBJ2-2, with TRBD2 matching 8 bases. The germline V gene encodes CDR1 LNHDA and CDR2 SQIVND (reference sequence). After removal of 0 bases from V and 6 bases from J, the junction contained 3 bases not matched to a gene. The CDR3 spans 15 residues. CDR3 amino acids: CASSIESGGSGELFF. CDR3 in DNA: TGTGCCAGTAGTATAGAAAGCGGGGGATCCGGGGAGCTGTTTTTT. The whole variable domain, remainder taken from reference TRBV19 and TRBJ2-2, is DGGITQSPKYLFRKEGQNVTLSCEQNLNHDAMYWYRQDPGQGLRLIYYSQIVNDFQKGDIAEGYSVSREKKESFPLTVTSAQKNPTAFYLCASSIESGGSGELFFGEGSRLTVL.

This clone showed up many times. V is TRBV11-2 and J is TRBJ2-2, with 11 positions matching TRBD2. The length of the CDR3 is 19 residues. CDR1 is SGHAT, CDR2 FQNNGV, per germline. J lost 2 bases, V lost 7 bases, and 15 bases had no gene match. Written as DNA, the CDR3 is TGTGCCAGCACCCTACAGGGAAGACTAGCGGGAATAAACACCGGGGAGCTGTTTTTT. It codes for CASTLQGRLAGINTGELFF.

The V gene is TRBV3-1 (or the pseudogene TRBV3-2), the J gene TRBJ2-7; D is undetermined. The ends were cut back, 0 bases at V and 2 bases at J, with 11 bases in the middle. The CDR3 is 15 amino acids. Germline V gene lookup returns CDR1 LGHDT and CDR2 YNNKEL (reference sequence). Here the CDR3 reads CASSQETRRTYEQYF. The CDR3, as DNA: TGTGCCAGCAGCCAAGAGACGAGACGCACCTACGAGCAGTACTTC.

The chain recombines TRBV4-3 with TRBJ1-5, with 8 bases matching TRBD1. The CDR3 extends over 16 amino acids. The V segment lost 0 bases and the J segment 2 bases; nucleotides outside the gene matches: 3. Germline CDR1 is LGHNA and CDR2 is YSLEER. The CDR3 coding sequence is TGCGCCAGCAGCCAAGAGGTACAGGGGGGCAATCAGCCCCAGCATTTT. This codes for CASSQEVQGGNQPQHF.

This clone appeared a single time. This CDR3 reads CASSALANSPLHF. The DNA of the CDR3 is TGCGCCAGCAGTGCGCTAGCGAATTCACCCCTCCACTTT. The chain links TRBV10-2 to TRBJ1-6, with D uncertain. The germline CDR1 and CDR2 sequences are WSHSY and SAAADI. Trimming removed 4 bases from V and 7 bases from J, with 8 bases in between. The CDR3 runs to 13 residues.

The gene calls are TRBV4-2 and TRBJ2-3; 13 positions agree with TRBD2. The CDR3 has 18 residues. Per the germline V gene, CDR1 is LGHNA and CDR2 is YNFKEQ. The ends lost 1 base at V and 4 bases at J; junction bases unmatched: 8. In DNA, the CDR3 is TGTGCCAGCAGCCAAGGGGAACTAGCGGGAGGGCCGGCAGATACGCAGTATTTT. Translation: CASSQGELAGGPADTQYF.

The CDR3 here is CASSRWGAQNNEQFF. CDR3 DNA: TGTGCCAGTAGTCGGTGGGGGGCCCAAAACAATGAGCAGTTCTTC. The chain combines TRBV19 with TRBJ2-1, with D perhaps TRBD1 or TRBD2 (6 bases each). V was clipped by 5 bases and J by 5 bases, with 16 bases between them. Looked up from germline, CDR1 is LNHDA and CDR2 is SQIVND (reference sequence). The CDR3 extends over 15 amino acids.

J is TRBJ1-1 and V is TRBV7-8; D ambiguous. Germline lookup yields CDR1 SGHVS and CDR2 FQNEAQ. V lost 1 base, J lost 4 bases, and 13 bases lay in between. The CDR3 runs to 15 residues. The CDR3 loop reads CASSLGANRGTEAFF. In DNA form, the CDR3 reads TGTGCCAGCAGCTTAGGGGCAAATCGGGGCACTGAAGCTTTCTTT.

The rearrangement uses TRBV2 and TRBJ2-1; 10 positions match TRBD2. Germline CDR1 is SNHLY and CDR2 is FYNNEI. Losses at the gene ends were 9 bases for V and 4 bases for J; bases not matched to a gene: 9. The CDR3 runs 15 residues. The CDR3 loop is CASGTGTSAYNEQFF. The CDR3 region has the DNA TGTGCCAGTGGAACCGGGACTAGCGCTTACAATGAGCAGTTCTTC.

The chain employs TRBV7-6 and TRBJ1-5, with 7 bases matching TRBD1. Trimming took 0 bases from V and 5 from J; bases not matched to a gene: 13. Germline values: CDR1 SGHVS, CDR2 FNYEAQ. This CDR3 is 18 amino acids long. The CDR3 region is CASSLAYPGQGGHQPQHF. DNA of the CDR3: TGTGCCAGCAGCTTAGCCTACCCGGGTCAGGGGGGCCATCAGCCCCAGCATTTT.

The chain links TRBV2 to TRBJ2-5; D not resolved. In germline, CDR1 is SNHLY, CDR2 FYNNEI. The CDR3 is made up of 12 amino acids. Trimming removed 8 bases at V and 2 bases at J, with 9 bases between. The chain's CDR3 is CASVGKQETQYF. DNA of the CDR3: TGTGCCAGCGTAGGGAAGCAAGAGACCCAGTACTTC.

The chain links TRBV19 to TRBJ1-5; D is possibly TRBD1 (6 bases). There are 13 residues in the CDR3. Trimming left V 7 bases short and J 7 bases short, with 14 bases between. Germline CDR1 is LNHDA and CDR2 is SQIVND (reference sequence). In DNA, the CDR3 is TGTGCCAGTACGGGCCAGGGGTTACAGCCCCAGCATTTT. It is translated as CASTGQGLQPQHF.

The chain carries TRBV7-3 and TRBJ2-1, with D tentatively TRBD1 (6 bases). Between the trimmed V and J ends, which lost 5 bases and 3 bases, there was a span of 14 bases. This CDR3 has 15 residues. The germline CDR1 and CDR2 sequences are SGHTA and FQGTGA. CDR3 region: CASSLPGQNYNEQFF. DNA for the CDR3: TGTGCCAGCAGCCTCCCCGGACAGAACTACAATGAGCAGTTCTTC.

The chain recombines TRBV4-3 with TRBJ2-6, with unresolved D. CDR3 size: 16 residues. Germline CDR1 LGHNA, CDR2 YSLEER. The V gene lost 0 bases and the J gene lost 1 base, with 7 bases spanning the gap. The CDR3 nucleotides are TGCGCCAGCAGCCAAGATCATGTATCTGGGGCCAACGTCCTGACTTTC. This translates into CASSQDHVSGANVLTF.

CDR3 protein: CASSDLAGPYNEQFF. CDR3 coding DNA: TGTGCCAGCAGTGACCTAGCGGGACCCTACAATGAGCAGTTCTTC. The chain is built from TRBV6-4 and TRBJ2-1; 9 nucleotides match TRBD2. Germline V CDR1 and CDR2: MRHNA, SNTAGT. Losses at the gene ends were 2 bases for V and 2 bases for J; bases not matched to a gene: 1. CDR3 size: 15 residues.